This TCR beta chain stems from a study of blood T cell repertoires in COVID-19. Overall study context: Italy, Spain and the United States were the sources of the convalescent and acute COVID-19 samples. Sample material is recorded as cDNA or gDNA derived from T cells, B-cell-depleted T cells, or PBMCs.

Authors' data handling: Reference gene primer amplification in the assay estimated nucleated cell counts. The data were produced by immunoSEQ multiplex PCR, yet TCRdb's version contains in-frame clones alone and is incomplete. D and trimming come from the DNA, and the V and J calls and clone size come from that table. The table shows some 260,000 clones, with approximately 82% occurring only once. CDR1 and CDR2 (germline): LNHDA, SQIVND (reference sequence). Trimming cost V 4 bases and J 4 bases; bases outside gene matches: 7. The CDR3 length is 15 residues. The sequenced sample consisted of peripheral blood. This chain joins TRBV19 and TRBJ1-1; 9 positions agree with TRBD1. This sequence originates from a woman of 80 years or more with active or convalescent COVID-19. CDR3 amino acids: CASSSRRQGGTEAFF. The DNA for the CDR3 is TGTGCCAGTAGTAGTAGGAGACAGGGGGGCACTGAAGCTTTCTTT.